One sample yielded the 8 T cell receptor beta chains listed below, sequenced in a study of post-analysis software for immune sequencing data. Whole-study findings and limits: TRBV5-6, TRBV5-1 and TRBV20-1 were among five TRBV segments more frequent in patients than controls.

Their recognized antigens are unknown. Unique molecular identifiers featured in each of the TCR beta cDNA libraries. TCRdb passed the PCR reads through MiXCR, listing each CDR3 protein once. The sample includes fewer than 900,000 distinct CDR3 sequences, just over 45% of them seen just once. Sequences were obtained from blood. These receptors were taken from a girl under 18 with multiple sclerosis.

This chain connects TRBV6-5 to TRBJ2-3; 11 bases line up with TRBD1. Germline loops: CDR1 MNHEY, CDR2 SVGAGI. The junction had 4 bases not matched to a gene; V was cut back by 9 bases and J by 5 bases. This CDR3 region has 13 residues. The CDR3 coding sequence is TGTGCCAGTAGGACAGGGGGCTTAGATACGCAGTATTTT. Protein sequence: CASRTGGLDTQYF.

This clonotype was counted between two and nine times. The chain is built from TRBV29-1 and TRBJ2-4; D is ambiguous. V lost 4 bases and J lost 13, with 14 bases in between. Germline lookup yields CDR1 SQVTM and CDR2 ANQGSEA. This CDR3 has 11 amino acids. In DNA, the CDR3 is TGCAGCGTTGTTTGGATCGGAGCGCAGTACTTC. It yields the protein CSVVWIGAQYF.

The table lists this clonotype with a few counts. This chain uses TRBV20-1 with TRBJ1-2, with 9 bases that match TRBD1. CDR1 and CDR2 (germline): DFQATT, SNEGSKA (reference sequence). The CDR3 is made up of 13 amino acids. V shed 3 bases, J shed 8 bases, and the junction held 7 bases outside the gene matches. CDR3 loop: CSARPNRGLGYTF. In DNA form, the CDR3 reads TGCAGTGCTAGGCCGAACAGGGGGCTCGGCTACACCTTC.

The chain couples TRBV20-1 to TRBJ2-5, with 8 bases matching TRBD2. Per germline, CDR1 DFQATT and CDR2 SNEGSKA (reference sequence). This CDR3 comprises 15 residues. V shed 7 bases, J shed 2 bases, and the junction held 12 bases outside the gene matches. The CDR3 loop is CSVPNVPGGQETQYF. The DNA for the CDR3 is TGCAGTGTCCCGAATGTCCCGGGGGGGCAAGAGACCCAGTACTTC.

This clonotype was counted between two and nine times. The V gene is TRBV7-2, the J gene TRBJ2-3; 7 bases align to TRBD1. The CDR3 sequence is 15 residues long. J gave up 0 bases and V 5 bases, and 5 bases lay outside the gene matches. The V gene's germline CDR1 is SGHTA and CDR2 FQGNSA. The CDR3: CASSRDRASTDTQYF. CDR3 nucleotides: TGTGCCAGCAGCCGTGACAGGGCAAGCACAGATACGCAGTATTTT.

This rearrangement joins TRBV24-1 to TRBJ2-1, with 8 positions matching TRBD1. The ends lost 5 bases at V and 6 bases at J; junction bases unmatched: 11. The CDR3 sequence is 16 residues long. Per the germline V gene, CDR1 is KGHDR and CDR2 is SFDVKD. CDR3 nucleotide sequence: TGTGCCACCAGTGGCCTGGACAGGGAAGACGGCAATGAGCAGTTCTTC. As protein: CATSGLDREDGNEQFF.

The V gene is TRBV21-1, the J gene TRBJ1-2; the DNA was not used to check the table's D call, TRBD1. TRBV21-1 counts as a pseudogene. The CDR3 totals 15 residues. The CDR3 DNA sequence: TGTGCCAGCAGCAAAGCGGCAGGGGATCAAGAAGGCTACACCTTC. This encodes CASSKAAGDQEGYTF.

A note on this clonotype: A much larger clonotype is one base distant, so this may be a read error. CDR3 sequence: CASSVAKNIQYF. CDR3 sequence (DNA): TGTGCCAGCAGCGTAGCCAAAAACATTCAGTACTTC. This sequence joins TRBV9 and TRBJ2-4; D ambiguous. CDR3 length: 12 amino acids. V was pared by 0 bases and J by 2 bases, with 0 bases between. Germline CDR1 reads SGDLS; CDR2 reads YYNGEE.